This passage covers 17 T cell receptor beta chains from one sample sequenced in a study of blood T cell repertoires in COVID-19. Clones were sequenced by immunoSEQ multiplex PCR, and TCRdb holds only the in-frame ones, with some missing. The sample has tens of thousands of clones, 65% to 90% seen once. Sequencing used peripheral blood. The receptors were sampled from a human donor in a cohort sampled during active COVID-19.

The chain employs TRBV12-5 and TRBJ2-3, with 7 nucleotides matching TRBD2. Trimming took 1 base from V and 2 from J; bases not matched to a gene: 3. The CDR3 is 15 amino acids. Per the germline V gene, CDR1 is LGHNT and CDR2 is FRNRAP. The CDR3: CASGLELAVTDTQYF. CDR3 nucleotides: TGTGCTAGTGGTTTGGAGCTAGCGGTCACAGATACGCAGTATTTT.

The V gene is TRBV6-5, the J gene TRBJ2-7, with D maybe TRBD2 (6 bases). Germline V lookup: CDR1 MNHEY, CDR2 SVGAGI. The CDR3 sequence is 13 residues long. Trimming took 7 bases from V and 0 from J, leaving 10 bases between them. The CDR3 nucleotides are TGTGCCAGCATGGTTAGCGGCTCCTACGAGCAGTACTTC. Its protein is CASMVSGSYEQYF.

The V call is TRBV7-6, the J call TRBJ2-7; no reliable D call. Trimming removed 5 bases from V and 9 bases from J, with 8 bases in between. This CDR3 spans 10 amino acids. Germline loops: CDR1 SGHVS, CDR2 FNYEAQ. The CDR3, as DNA: TGTGCCAGCAGCCCCCCGGGGCAGTACTTC. The encoded protein is CASSPPGQYF.

The chain carries TRBV9 and TRBJ2-1, with D perhaps matching TRBD2 (5 bases). This CDR3 spans 14 amino acids. Germline CDR1 and CDR2: SGDLS and YYNGEE. Trimming pared 6 bases from V and 3 bases from J, leaving 13 bases between. The chain's CDR3 is CASTPTTNYNEQFF. The CDR3 DNA follows: TGTGCCAGCACCCCGACTACCAACTACAATGAGCAGTTCTTC. The full variable domain, its missing parts supplied by reference TRBV9 and TRBJ2-1, is DSGVTQTPKHLITATGQRVTLRCSPRSGDLSVYWYQQSLDQGLQFLIQYYNGEERAKGNILERFSAQQFPDLHSELNLSSLELGDSALYFCASTPTTNYNEQFFGPGTRLTVL.

The chain combines TRBV7-3 with TRBJ2-5; 10 bases are a match to TRBD2. This CDR3 has 16 amino acids. V shed 5 bases and J 4 bases; nucleotides not matched to a gene: 10. Germline CDR1 reads SGHTA; CDR2 reads FQGTGA. The CDR3 region has the DNA TGTGCCAGCAGCAAAAGGCCTAGCGGGAGTGGAGAGACCCAGTACTTC. As protein: CASSKRPSGSGETQYF.

The chain recombines TRBV7-3 with TRBJ2-5, with a tentative D call TRBD1 (6 bases). Germline V gene lookup returns CDR1 SGHTA and CDR2 FQGTGA. The CDR3 has 14 amino acids. Trimming cost V 2 bases and J 7 bases, with 14 bases left between them. The CDR3: CASSLQPGDGTQYF. The CDR3 DNA reads TGTGCCAGCAGCTTACAACCAGGGGATGGGACCCAGTACTTC.

J is TRBJ1-1 and V is TRBV29-1; maybe TRBD1 (6 bases). V lost 7 bases and J 5 bases, leaving 17 bases between the germline ends. Germline V gene data show CDR1 as SQVTM and CDR2 as ANQGSEA. The CDR3 runs 13 residues. As DNA, the CDR3 is TGCAGCGCCGTGGACAGATCGTATACTGAAGCTTTCTTT. It yields the protein CSAVDRSYTEAFF.

This clone has more than one count but fewer than ten. The J gene is TRBJ2-7, the V gene TRBV5-4; 8 bases are a match to TRBD1. The CDR3 runs 11 residues. V was pared by 2 bases and J by 11 bases, with 3 bases of the junction left unmatched. The V gene's germline CDR1 is SGHNT and CDR2 YYREEE (reference sequence). The CDR3 nucleotides read TGTGCCAGCAGCTTCCAGGGGGCCGAGTACTTC. Translation: CASSFQGAEYF.

The chain links TRBV7-2 to TRBJ2-7; D perhaps matches TRBD2 (5 bases). Germline values: CDR1 SGHTA, CDR2 FQGNSA. This CDR3 has 16 amino acids. The germline V and J ends were trimmed by 0 bases and 3 bases, with 15 bases remaining between them. The CDR3 sequence: CASSLASRAAFYEQYF. DNA for the CDR3: TGTGCCAGCAGCTTAGCGTCGAGAGCGGCCTTCTACGAGCAGTACTTC.

A single count supports this clone. The chain has TRBV3-1 (or the pseudogene TRBV3-2) and TRBJ2-5, with no clear D. The V gene lost 6 bases and the J gene lost 1 base, with 12 bases spanning the gap. The CDR3 spans 14 residues. The germline V gene encodes CDR1 LGHDT and CDR2 YNNKEL (reference sequence). The CDR3 DNA follows: TGTGCCAGCAGTCCATGGCGGAGCCAAGAGACCCAGTACTTC. Protein product: CASSPWRSQETQYF.

CDR3 in DNA: TGTGCCAGTATGACTAGCGGGATAAGCAATGAGCAGTTCTTC. Its protein product is CASMTSGISNEQFF. This rearrangement joins TRBV19 to TRBJ2-1, with TRBD2 matching 11 bases. Looked up from germline, CDR1 is LNHDA and CDR2 is SQIVND (reference sequence). CDR3 size: 14 residues. With V trimmed by 7 bases and J by 6 bases, 5 bases remained unmatched.

This CDR3 is CASTGHHNEKLFF. The CDR3 DNA follows: TGTGCCAGCACGGGACACCATAATGAAAAACTGTTTTTT. J is TRBJ1-4 and V is TRBV28; tentative D call: TRBD1 (6 bases). The V and J ends lost 7 bases and 4 bases respectively, with 10 bases between them. The CDR3 has 13 amino acids. In germline, CDR1 is MDHEN, CDR2 SYDVKM.

The chain links TRBV7-8 to TRBJ2-7, with D possibly matching TRBD1 (5 bases). The germline V gene encodes CDR1 SGHVS and CDR2 FQNEAQ. The CDR3 runs to 14 residues. V lost 5 bases, J lost 0 bases, and 11 bases lay in between. For the CDR3, the DNA is TGTGCCAGCAGCCTCCCAGGGAACTCCTACGAGCAGTACTTC. Amino acid sequence: CASSLPGNSYEQYF.

This rearrangement joins TRBV4-3 to TRBJ2-7; 7 nucleotides agree with TRBD2. Unmatched junction bases numbered 7, after V lost 1 base and J lost 1 base. This CDR3 has 16 amino acids. Germline CDR1 is LGHNA and CDR2 is YSLEER. CDR3 DNA sequence: TGCGCCAGCAGCCAAGGGACGGGGGAGGGATCCTACGAGCAGTACTTC. The encoded protein is CASSQGTGEGSYEQYF.

The V call is TRBV6-2 or TRBV6-3, the J call TRBJ1-6, with D maybe TRBD1 (6 bases). The CDR3 loop spans 18 amino acids. V was pared by 6 bases and J by 6 bases, with 24 bases between. Germline V gene data show CDR1 as MNHEY and CDR2 as SVGEGT. CDR3 coding DNA: TGTGCCAGCAGACCTCTACCGGGACACCCCGAGGGTAATTCACCCCTCCACTTT. Translating it yields CASRPLPGHPEGNSPLHF.

V gene TRBV6-5 combines with J gene TRBJ2-7, with D perhaps matching TRBD1 (5 bases). The germline V gene encodes CDR1 MNHEY and CDR2 SVGAGI. CDR3 length: 11 residues. V was shortened by 7 bases and J by 4 bases, with 8 bases between the two germline ends. The CDR3 region is CASTQGYEQYF. Here the CDR3 DNA reads TGTGCCAGCACTCAGGGTTACGAGCAGTACTTC.

The chain is built from TRBV27 and TRBJ2-1; 7 nucleotides align to TRBD2. CDR1 MNHEY and CDR2 SMNVEV come from the germline V gene (reference sequence). V dropped 2 bases and J dropped 2; count of bases not matched to a gene: 15. The CDR3 is 19 residues long. CDR3 protein: CASSLSPSGAGRTYNEQFF. CDR3 in DNA: TGTGCCAGCAGTTTAAGCCCCTCGGGAGCGGGAAGGACCTACAATGAGCAGTTCTTC.